Following are 15 T cell receptor beta chains from one sample sequenced in a study of shared clonotypes between healthy human individuals. Measured with immunoSEQ multiplex PCR; TCRdb has only the in-frame clones, and not every one. Found here are 2 million to 2.5 million clones, about 95% of them singletons; the top ten hold about 1.1%. CD45RO-negative cells were positively selected for CCR7, leaving out terminally differentiated effector memory CD45RA+ cells. Sequenced: naive CD8+ T cells sorted from blood. These receptors all stem from a young man in good health.

This chain uses TRBV7-9 with TRBJ1-1, with D unresolved. The CDR3 contains 13 residues. CDR1 is SEHNR, CDR2 FQNEAQ, per germline (reference sequence). Trimming took 0 bases from V and 6 from J, leaving 8 bases between them. DNA for the CDR3: TGTGCCAGCAGCTTAGCAAGTTCGTCTGAAGCTTTCTTT. It codes for CASSLASSSEAFF.

The chain links TRBV2 to TRBJ2-2; D is unclear. CDR1 is SNHLY and CDR2 is FYNNEI in the germline V gene. V was pared by 1 base and J by 0 bases, with 12 bases between. The CDR3 contains 17 residues. Here the CDR3 reads CASSEEEDRSNTGELFF. The CDR3 bases are TGTGCCAGCAGTGAAGAAGAAGACCGATCGAACACCGGGGAGCTGTTTTTT. The variable domain in full, completed from reference TRBV2 and TRBJ2-2, reads EPEVTQTPSHQVTQMGQEVILRCVPISNHLYFYWYRQILGQKVEFLVSFYNNEISEKSEIFDDQFSVERPDGSNFTLKIRSTKLEDSAMYFCASSEEEDRSNTGELFFGEGSRLTVL.

The genes are TRBV7-6 and TRBJ2-7; 9 nucleotides agree with TRBD1. V trimming: 5 bases; J trimming: 7 bases; junction bases outside the gene matches: 15. From germline, CDR1 is SGHVS and CDR2 FNYEAQ. CDR3 length equals 16 residues. The DNA of the CDR3 is TGTGCCAGCAGCCCCGAAGGACAGGGGCAGCCCGGTGAGCAGTACTTC. Translated: CASSPEGQGQPGEQYF.

V is TRBV4-2 and J is TRBJ1-1; no clear D. V shed 5 bases and J shed 1 base, with 17 bases lying between them. The CDR3 sequence is 16 residues long. Looked up from germline, CDR1 is LGHNA and CDR2 is YNFKEQ. This chain's CDR3 is CASSSGSEGANTEAFF. As DNA, the CDR3 is TGTGCCAGCAGCTCTGGTTCGGAGGGCGCGAACACTGAAGCTTTCTTT.

The gene calls are TRBV7-2 and TRBJ2-2, with D perhaps TRBD2 (5 bases). Germline V gene sequence: CDR1 SGHTA, CDR2 FQGNSA. The V end was cut by 7 bases, the J end by 1 base, with 10 bases between. CDR3 length: 14 amino acids. The CDR3 region is CASNFGGNTGELFF. The CDR3 DNA is TGTGCCAGCAACTTCGGAGGGAACACCGGGGAGCTGTTTTTT.

The chain carries TRBV6-6 and TRBJ1-2; D ambiguous. The CDR3 consists of 15 residues. Trimming removed 0 bases at V and 4 bases at J, with 12 bases between. CDR1 and CDR2 from the germline V gene are MNHNY and SVGAGI (reference sequence). The CDR3 here is CASSYSIEDFYGYTF. CDR3 DNA sequence: TGTGCCAGCAGTTACTCGATCGAGGATTTCTATGGCTACACCTTC.

The genes are TRBV10-3 and TRBJ1-2, with TRBD1 matching 9 bases. V dropped 7 bases and J dropped 4; count of bases not matched to a gene: 4. CDR3 length: 13 residues. Germline V CDR1 and CDR2: ENHRY, SYGVKD. As DNA, the CDR3 is TGTGCCATCACTTCGACAGGGGGCTATGGCTACACCTTC. It is translated as CAITSTGGYGYTF.

The chain combines TRBV7-2 with TRBJ2-7; the D is unclear. Germline V lookup: CDR1 SGHTA, CDR2 FQGNSA. Trimming took off 3 bases at V and 3 bases at J, with 12 bases between the two ends. This CDR3 is 14 amino acids long. In nucleotides, the CDR3 is TGTGCCAGCAGCTTCCCGGACGGATACTACGAGCAGTACTTC. Protein: CASSFPDGYYEQYF.

The V and J genes are TRBV4-1 and TRBJ1-5; 9 nucleotides agree with TRBD1. Germline V gene lookup returns CDR1 MGHRA and CDR2 YSYEKL. Trimming at V came to 4 bases and at J to 7 bases, leaving 5 bases not matched to a gene. The CDR3 totals 14 residues. The CDR3 here is CASSRGTGKQPQHF. The CDR3 nucleotides are TGCGCCAGCAGCCGCGGGACAGGGAAACAGCCCCAGCATTTT.

Written as DNA, the CDR3 is TGTGCCAGCAGCTTTGAGATGGGCCCGAAGAACACTGAAGCTTTCTTT. Translating it yields CASSFEMGPKNTEAFF. The chain recombines TRBV5-6 with TRBJ1-1; D remains unclear. Trimming took off 2 bases at V and 1 base at J, with 15 bases between the two ends. This CDR3 has 16 amino acids. Germline CDR1 reads SGHDT; CDR2 reads YYEEEE.

V and J are TRBV5-1 and TRBJ2-4; D uncertain. In germline, CDR1 is SGHRS, CDR2 YFSETQ. The CDR3 loop spans 15 amino acids. Trimming removed 0 bases at V and 3 bases at J, with 10 bases between. Here the CDR3 reads CASSLDAGFKNIQYF. The CDR3 nucleotides read TGCGCCAGCAGCTTGGATGCAGGATTCAAAAACATTCAGTACTTC.

The chain links TRBV11-2 to TRBJ1-2; D is possibly TRBD1 (6 bases). CDR3 length: 18 residues. Germline CDR1 and CDR2: SGHAT and FQNNGV. V was pared by 0 bases and J by 6 bases, with 23 bases between. The CDR3: CASSLDQGFTWGFDGYTF. The CDR3 nucleotides are TGTGCCAGCAGCTTAGATCAGGGGTTCACCTGGGGGTTTGATGGCTACACCTTC.

The V and J genes are TRBV28 and TRBJ1-1, with D possibly matching TRBD1 (5 bases). The CDR3 runs to 16 residues. Trimming pared 7 bases from V and 0 bases from J, leaving 18 bases between. The germline V gene has CDR1 MDHEN and CDR2 SYDVKM. CDR3 coding DNA: TGTGCCAGCACACATATGGGGGGAGGCGTGAACACTGAAGCTTTCTTT. Translated, it gives CASTHMGGGVNTEAFF.

V usage is TRBV9 and J usage is TRBJ1-1; D not resolved. The germline V and J ends were trimmed by 4 bases and 1 base, with 8 bases remaining between them. The length of the CDR3 is 13 residues. CDR1 is SGDLS, CDR2 YYNGEE, per germline. Here the CDR3 DNA reads TGTGCCAGCAGCACAGACCCGAACACTGAAGCTTTCTTT. Translation gives CASSTDPNTEAFF.

This chain joins TRBV13 and TRBJ2-5; possible D gene TRBD2, 6 bases. Germline values: CDR1 PRHDT, CDR2 FYEKMQ (reference sequence). The CDR3 sequence is 14 residues long. The ends were cut back, 2 bases at V and 5 bases at J, with 12 bases in the middle. In DNA, the CDR3 is TGTGCCAGCAGCTTAACAGGAGGGTCTGAGACCCAGTACTTC. This sequence encodes CASSLTGGSETQYF.